What follows are 9 T cell receptor beta chains derived from one specimen sequenced in a study of blood T cell repertoires in COVID-19. Profiling relied on immunoSEQ multiplex PCR, and the TCRdb table lists in-frame clones only, not all of them. In the table there are about 120,000 clones, about nine tenths of which are singletons. The source material was peripheral blood. The receptor source for this set is a man between 35 and 55 years old with acute or convalescent COVID-19.

Concerning this clone: Additional DNA sequences in this sample encode the identical CDR3. The chain links TRBV6-5 to TRBJ2-7, with 7 bases aligning to TRBD2. The CDR3 contains 11 residues. Germline values: CDR1 MNHEY, CDR2 SVGAGI. J was trimmed by 6 bases and V by 4 bases; bases with no gene match: 0. CDR3 nucleotide sequence: TGTGCCAGCAGTTGGGGGGGCGAGCAGTACTTC. Translated: CASSWGGEQYF.

The chain joins TRBV3-1 (or the pseudogene TRBV3-2) to TRBJ2-1; 10 bases map to TRBD2. There are 17 residues in the CDR3. Germline CDR1 reads LGHDT; CDR2 reads YNNKEL (reference sequence). The trim removed 0 bases at V and 0 bases at J, leaving 2 bases unmatched. The CDR3 spells CASSQEASGSSYNEQFF. CDR3 nucleotides: TGTGCCAGCAGCCAAGAGGCTAGCGGGAGCTCCTACAATGAGCAGTTCTTC.

The chain links TRBV6-5 to TRBJ1-1; 7 nucleotides line up with TRBD1. Germline CDR1 MNHEY, CDR2 SVGAGI. The CDR3 length is 15 residues. The junction had 8 bases not matched to a gene; V was cut back by 6 bases and J by 1 base. The CDR3 here is CASSPLTGPNTEAFF. In nucleotides, the CDR3 is TGTGCCAGCAGCCCACTGACAGGGCCGAACACTGAAGCTTTCTTT.

A few counts support this clone. The chain has TRBV5-5 and TRBJ2-7, with D perhaps matching TRBD1 (5 bases). Per germline, CDR1 SGHKS and CDR2 YYEKEE (reference sequence). The CDR3 is 13 residues long. Deletions cut 4 bases from V and 4 bases from J, with 12 bases between. CDR3 nucleotides: TGTGCCAGCAGCAAGGACACAGCTTACGAGCAGTACTTC. Translating it yields CASSKDTAYEQYF.

This clone was counted between two and nine times. V usage is TRBV6-5 and J usage is TRBJ2-7; 8 bases map to TRBD1. The V gene's germline CDR1 is MNHEY and CDR2 SVGAGI. The CDR3 consists of 14 residues. The junction had 8 bases not matched to a gene; V was cut back by 3 bases and J by 7 bases. For the CDR3, the DNA is TGTGCCAGCAGTTATAGCAGGGGGCCAGGGGAGCAGTACTTC. Translating gives CASSYSRGPGEQYF.

About this clone: Different DNA sequences within this sample yield the same CDR3. This chain joins TRBV7-3 and TRBJ1-1; unclear D gene. Germline V gives CDR1 SGHTA, CDR2 FQGTGA. V lost 1 base and J lost 1, with 4 bases in between. CDR3 length: 13 amino acids. DNA of the CDR3: TGTGCCAGCAGCTTAAACAGGAACACTGAAGCTTTCTTT. Translation gives CASSLNRNTEAFF.

V and J are TRBV14 and TRBJ1-6; D call uncertain. The CDR3 contains 17 residues. CDR1 and CDR2 from the germline V gene are SGHDN and FVKESK. The germline V and J ends were trimmed by 1 base and 7 bases, with 17 bases remaining between them. CDR3 nucleotides: TGTGCCAGCAGCCAAGTGGCCCGAGGGTCCCCAAATTCACCCCTCCACTTT. Amino acids: CASSQVARGSPNSPLHF.

The chain recombines TRBV7-7 with TRBJ1-2, with 9 bases lining up with TRBD1. The V and J ends lost 5 bases and 0 bases, in that order; junction bases with no gene match: 10. The CDR3 totals 17 residues. Germline assignment: CDR1 SSHAT and CDR2 FNYEAQ (reference sequence). The CDR3, as DNA: TGTGCCAGCAGCCTGGTTTCTGGACAGGGGACTAACTATGGCTACACCTTC. Protein: CASSLVSGQGTNYGYTF. The full variable domain, in which reference TRBV7-7 and TRBJ1-2 provide the parts outside the CDR3, is GAGVSQSPRYKVTKRGQDVTLRCDPISSHATLYWYQQALGQGPEFLTYFNYEAQPDKSGLPSDRFSAERPEGSISTLTIQRTEQRDSAMYRCASSLVSGQGTNYGYTFGSGTRLTVV.

The chain links TRBV5-6 to TRBJ2-7, with no clear D. The germline CDR1 and CDR2 sequences are SGHDT and YYEEEE. The V end was cut by 2 bases, the J end by 5 bases, with 5 bases between. The CDR3 sequence is 11 residues long. The DNA for the CDR3 is TGTGCCAGCAGCTTTTCGGACGAGCAGTACTTC. Its protein product is CASSFSDEQYF.